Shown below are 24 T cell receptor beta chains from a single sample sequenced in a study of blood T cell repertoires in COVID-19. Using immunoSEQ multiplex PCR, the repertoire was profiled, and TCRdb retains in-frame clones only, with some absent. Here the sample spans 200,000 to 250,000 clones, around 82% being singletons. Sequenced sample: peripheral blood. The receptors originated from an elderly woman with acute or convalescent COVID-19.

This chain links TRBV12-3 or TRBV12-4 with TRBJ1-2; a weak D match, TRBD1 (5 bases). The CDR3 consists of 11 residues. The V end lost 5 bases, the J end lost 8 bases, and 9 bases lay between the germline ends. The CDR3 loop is CASSQGGGYTF. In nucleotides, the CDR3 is TGTGCCAGCAGTCAGGGAGGAGGCTACACCTTC.

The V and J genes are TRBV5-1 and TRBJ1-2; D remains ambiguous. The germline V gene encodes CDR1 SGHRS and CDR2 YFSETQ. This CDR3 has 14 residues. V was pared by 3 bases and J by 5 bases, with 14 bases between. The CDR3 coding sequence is TGCGCCAGCAGCTCTGAGGGCCGGGGATATGGCTACACCTTC. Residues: CASSSEGRGYGYTF.

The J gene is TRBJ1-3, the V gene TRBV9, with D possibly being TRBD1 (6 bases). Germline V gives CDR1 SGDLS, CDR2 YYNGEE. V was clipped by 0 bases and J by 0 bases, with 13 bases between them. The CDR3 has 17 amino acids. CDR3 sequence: CASSVAAQGYSGNTIYF. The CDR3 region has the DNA TGTGCCAGCAGCGTAGCTGCACAGGGTTACTCTGGAAACACCATATATTTT.

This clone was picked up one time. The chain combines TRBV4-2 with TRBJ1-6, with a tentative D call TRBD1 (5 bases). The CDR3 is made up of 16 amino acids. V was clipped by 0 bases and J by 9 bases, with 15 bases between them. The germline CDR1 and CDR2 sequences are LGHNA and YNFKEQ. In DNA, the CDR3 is TGTGCCAGCAGCCAAGATTCCGGGGGATCTCGTTCACCCCTCCACTTT. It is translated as CASSQDSGGSRSPLHF.

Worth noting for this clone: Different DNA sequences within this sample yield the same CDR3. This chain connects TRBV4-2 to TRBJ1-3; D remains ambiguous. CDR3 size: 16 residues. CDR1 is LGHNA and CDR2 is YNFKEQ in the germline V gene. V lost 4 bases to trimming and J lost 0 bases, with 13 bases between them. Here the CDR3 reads CASSRNLDNSGNTIYF. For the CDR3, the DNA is TGTGCCAGCAGCCGTAACTTAGACAACTCTGGAAACACCATATATTTT.

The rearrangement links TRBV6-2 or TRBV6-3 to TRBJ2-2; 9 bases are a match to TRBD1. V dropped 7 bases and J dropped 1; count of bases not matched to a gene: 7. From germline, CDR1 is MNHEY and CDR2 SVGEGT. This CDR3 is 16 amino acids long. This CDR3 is CASTPRGQGNTGELFF. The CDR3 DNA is TGTGCCAGCACCCCAAGGGGACAGGGGAACACCGGGGAGCTGTTTTTT.

CDR3 loop: CASSFEGGYEQYF. CDR3 coding DNA: TGCGCCAGCAGCTTCGAAGGGGGCTACGAGCAGTACTTC. The chain employs TRBV5-1 and TRBJ2-7, with D perhaps TRBD1 (6 bases). The V gene lost 2 bases and the J gene lost 3 bases, with 9 bases spanning the gap. Germline assignment: CDR1 SGHRS and CDR2 YFSETQ. CDR3 size: 13 residues.

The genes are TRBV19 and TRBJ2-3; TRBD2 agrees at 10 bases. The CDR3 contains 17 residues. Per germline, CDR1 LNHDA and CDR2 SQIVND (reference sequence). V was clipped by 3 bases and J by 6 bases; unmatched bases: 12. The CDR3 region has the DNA TGTGCCAGTAGTATCCCCCTGGGAGCGGGGGGGCCGGATACGCAGTATTTT. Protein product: CASSIPLGAGGPDTQYF.

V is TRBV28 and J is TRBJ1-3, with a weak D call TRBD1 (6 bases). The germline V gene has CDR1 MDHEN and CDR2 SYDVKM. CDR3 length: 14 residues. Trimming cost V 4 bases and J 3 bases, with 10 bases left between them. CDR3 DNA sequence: TGTGCCAGCAGTTCGACAGGCCTTGGAAACACCATATATTTT. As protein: CASSSTGLGNTIYF.

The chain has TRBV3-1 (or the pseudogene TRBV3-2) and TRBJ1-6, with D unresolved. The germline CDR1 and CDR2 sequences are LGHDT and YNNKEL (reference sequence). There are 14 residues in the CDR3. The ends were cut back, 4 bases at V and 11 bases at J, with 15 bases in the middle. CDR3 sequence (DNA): TGTGCCAGCAGCCTTAGGGAGGCGGCAGCACCCCTCCACTTT. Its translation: CASSLREAAAPLHF.

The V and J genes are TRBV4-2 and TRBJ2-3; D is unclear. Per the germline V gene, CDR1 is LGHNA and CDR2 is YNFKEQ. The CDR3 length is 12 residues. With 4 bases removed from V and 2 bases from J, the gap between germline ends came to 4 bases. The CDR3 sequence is CASSLATDTQYF. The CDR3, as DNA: TGTGCCAGCAGCCTGGCCACAGATACGCAGTATTTT.

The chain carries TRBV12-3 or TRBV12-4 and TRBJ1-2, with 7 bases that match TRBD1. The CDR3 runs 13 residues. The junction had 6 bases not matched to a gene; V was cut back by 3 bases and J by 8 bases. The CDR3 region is CASSFGTVRGYTF. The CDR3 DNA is TGTGCCAGCAGTTTCGGGACAGTTCGGGGCTACACCTTC.

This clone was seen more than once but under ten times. CDR3 nucleotides: TGTGCCAGCAGCTTCCAAAATTCACCCCTCCACTTT. Its translation: CASSFQNSPLHF. The chain joins TRBV5-5 to TRBJ1-6; no definite D call. CDR1 SGHKS and CDR2 YYEKEE come from the germline V gene (reference sequence). This CDR3 contains 12 residues. The V end lost 2 bases, the J end lost 7 bases, and 4 bases lay between the germline ends.

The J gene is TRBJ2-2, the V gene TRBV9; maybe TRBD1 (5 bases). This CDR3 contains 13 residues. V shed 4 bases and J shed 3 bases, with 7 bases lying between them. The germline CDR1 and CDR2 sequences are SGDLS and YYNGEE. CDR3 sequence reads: CASSLRDTGELFF. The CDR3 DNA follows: TGTGCCAGCAGCCTCAGGGACACCGGGGAGCTGTTTTTT.

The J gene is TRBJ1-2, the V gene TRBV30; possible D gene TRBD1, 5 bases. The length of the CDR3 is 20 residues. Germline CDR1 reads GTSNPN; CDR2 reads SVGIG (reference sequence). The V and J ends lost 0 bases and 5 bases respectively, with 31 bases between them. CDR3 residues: CAWSVRASGTLKGGRYGYTF. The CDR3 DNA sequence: TGTGCCTGGAGTGTACGGGCTTCGGGGACTTTAAAAGGAGGTCGGTATGGCTACACCTTC.

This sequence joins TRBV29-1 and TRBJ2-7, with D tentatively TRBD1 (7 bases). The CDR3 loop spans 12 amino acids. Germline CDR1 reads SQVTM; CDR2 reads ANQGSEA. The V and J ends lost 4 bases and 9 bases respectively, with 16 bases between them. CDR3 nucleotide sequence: TGCAGCGTTGTGGAGGGGGCCCCAATGCAGTACTTC. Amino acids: CSVVEGAPMQYF.

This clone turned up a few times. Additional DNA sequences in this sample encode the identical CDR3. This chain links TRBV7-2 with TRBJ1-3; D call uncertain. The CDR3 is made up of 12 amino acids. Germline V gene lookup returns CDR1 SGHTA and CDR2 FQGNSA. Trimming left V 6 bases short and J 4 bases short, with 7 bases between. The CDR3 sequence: CASSSIGNTIYF. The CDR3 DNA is TGTGCCAGCAGTTCCATCGGAAACACCATATATTTT.

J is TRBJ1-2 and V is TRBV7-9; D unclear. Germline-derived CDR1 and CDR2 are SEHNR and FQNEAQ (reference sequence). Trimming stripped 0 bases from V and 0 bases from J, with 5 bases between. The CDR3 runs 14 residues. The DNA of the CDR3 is TGTGCCAGCAGCTTAGCAGAGGCTAACTATGGCTACACCTTC. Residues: CASSLAEANYGYTF.

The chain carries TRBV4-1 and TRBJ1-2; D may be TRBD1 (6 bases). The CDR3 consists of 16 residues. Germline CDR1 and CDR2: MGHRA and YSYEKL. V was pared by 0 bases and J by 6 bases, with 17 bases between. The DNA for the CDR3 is TGCGCCAGCAGCCAAGAGTTGGCTGGGGGCGCGAATGGCTACACCTTC. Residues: CASSQELAGGANGYTF.

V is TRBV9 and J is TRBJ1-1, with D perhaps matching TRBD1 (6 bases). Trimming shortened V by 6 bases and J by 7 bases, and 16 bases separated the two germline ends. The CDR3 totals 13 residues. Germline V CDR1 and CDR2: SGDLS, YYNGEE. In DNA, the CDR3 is TGTGCCAGCAACCTTCAAGGGGGGGGTGAAGCTTTCTTT. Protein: CASNLQGGGEAFF.

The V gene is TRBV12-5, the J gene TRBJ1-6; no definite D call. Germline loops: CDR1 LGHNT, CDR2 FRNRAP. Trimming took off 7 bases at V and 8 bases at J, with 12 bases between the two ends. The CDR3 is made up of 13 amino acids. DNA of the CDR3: TGTGCTAGTGCGAGGCAGGAGGATTCACCCCTCCACTTT. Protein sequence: CASARQEDSPLHF.

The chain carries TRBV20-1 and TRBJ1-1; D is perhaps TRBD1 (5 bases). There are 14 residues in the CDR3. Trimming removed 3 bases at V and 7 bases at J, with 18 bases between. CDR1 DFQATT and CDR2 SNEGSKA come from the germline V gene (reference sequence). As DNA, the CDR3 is TGCAGTGCTAGTCAAAAGCTTCAGGGCGATGAAGCTTTCTTT. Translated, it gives CSASQKLQGDEAFF.

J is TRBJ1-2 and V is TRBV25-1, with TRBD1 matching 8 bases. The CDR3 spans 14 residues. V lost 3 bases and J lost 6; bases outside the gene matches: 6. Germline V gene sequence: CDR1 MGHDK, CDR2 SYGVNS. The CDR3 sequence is CASSDWTGLNGYTF. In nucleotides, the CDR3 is TGTGCCAGCAGTGATTGGACAGGGTTAAATGGCTACACCTTC.

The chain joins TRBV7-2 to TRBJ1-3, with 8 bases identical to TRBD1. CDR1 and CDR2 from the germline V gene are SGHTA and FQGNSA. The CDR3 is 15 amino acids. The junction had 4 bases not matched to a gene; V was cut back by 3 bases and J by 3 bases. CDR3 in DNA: TGTGCCAGCAGCTTGAAGACAGGGGATGGAAACACCATATATTTT. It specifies CASSLKTGDGNTIYF.